Included here is one T cell receptor (beta chain) sequence, with context. This entry belongs to a study of blood T cell repertoires in COVID-19. Study processing details: The authors estimated nucleated cell counts from reference gene primer amplification. Clones were read by immunoSEQ multiplex PCR, and TCRdb kept only the in-frame ones, dropping some. V and J calls and clone size are those listed in that table; D and trimming were worked out from the DNA. The sample lists a few hundred thousand clones; roughly 80% were seen once. The CDR3 covers 14 residues. Per germline, CDR1 LGHDT and CDR2 YNNKEL (reference sequence). The V and J ends lost 0 bases and 2 bases respectively, with 7 bases between them.

The chain combines TRBV3-1 (or the pseudogene TRBV3-2) with TRBJ1-1; D is ambiguous. The specimen was peripheral blood. The clonotype comes from an elderly man with acute or convalescent COVID-19. CDR3 sequence: CASSQDLPNTEAFF. Written as DNA, the CDR3 is TGTGCCAGCAGCCAAGATCTCCCCAACACTGAAGCTTTCTTT.